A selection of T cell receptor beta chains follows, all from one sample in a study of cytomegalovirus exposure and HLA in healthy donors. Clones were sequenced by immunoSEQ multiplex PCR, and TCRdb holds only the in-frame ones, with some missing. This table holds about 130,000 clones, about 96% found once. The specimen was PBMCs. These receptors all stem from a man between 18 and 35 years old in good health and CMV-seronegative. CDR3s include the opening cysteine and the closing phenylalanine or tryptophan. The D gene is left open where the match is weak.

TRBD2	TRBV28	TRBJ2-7	CASRATSGSQYF	TGTGCCAGCAGGGCCACTAGCGGGAGTCAGTACTTC
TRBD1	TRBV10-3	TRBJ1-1	CAISEPLTGTTEAFF	TGTGCCATCAGTGAGCCTTTGACAGGGACCACTGAAGCTTTCTTT
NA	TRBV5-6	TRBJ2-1	CASSLVFSGGDNEQFF	TGTGCCAGCAGCTTGGTTTTCTCGGGCGGGGACAATGAGCAGTTCTTC
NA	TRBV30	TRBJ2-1	CAWSDSNEQFF	TGTGCCTGGAGTGATAGCAATGAGCAGTTCTTC
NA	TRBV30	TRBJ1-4	CAWTGGNNEKLFF	TGTGCCTGGACGGGGGGGAATAATGAAAAACTGTTTTTT
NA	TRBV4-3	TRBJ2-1	CASSQDKTGGLFNEQFF	TGCGCCAGCAGCCAAGATAAAACGGGCGGACTTTTCAATGAGCAGTTCTTC
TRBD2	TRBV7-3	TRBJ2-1	CASSLQLAGVEQFF	TGTGCCAGCAGCTTACAACTAGCGGGAGTAGAGCAGTTCTTC
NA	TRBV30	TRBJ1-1	CAWESGDTEAFF	TGTGCCTGGGAATCGGGGGACACTGAAGCTTTCTTT
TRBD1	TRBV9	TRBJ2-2	CASSPRGRGPGELFF	TGTGCCAGCAGCCCTAGAGGCAGGGGGCCGGGGGAGCTGTTTTTT
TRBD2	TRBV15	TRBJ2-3	CATRTGASGRARGDTQYF	TGTGCCACCCGGACAGGGGCTAGCGGGAGGGCTAGGGGAGATACGCAGTATTTT
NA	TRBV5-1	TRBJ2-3	CASSLLGNTDTQYF	TGCGCCAGCAGCTTGCTTGGCAACACAGATACGCAGTATTTT
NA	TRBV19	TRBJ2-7	CASSEPGASYEQYF	TGTGCCAGTAGTGAACCGGGAGCCTCCTACGAGCAGTACTTC
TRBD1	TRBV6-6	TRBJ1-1	CASTPTDRVESETFF	TGTGCCAGCACTCCCACGGACAGGGTGGAATCGGAGACTTTCTTT
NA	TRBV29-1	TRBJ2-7	CSDLRSNLTYEQYF	TGCAGCGATCTACGGAGCAATCTCACCTACGAGCAGTACTTC